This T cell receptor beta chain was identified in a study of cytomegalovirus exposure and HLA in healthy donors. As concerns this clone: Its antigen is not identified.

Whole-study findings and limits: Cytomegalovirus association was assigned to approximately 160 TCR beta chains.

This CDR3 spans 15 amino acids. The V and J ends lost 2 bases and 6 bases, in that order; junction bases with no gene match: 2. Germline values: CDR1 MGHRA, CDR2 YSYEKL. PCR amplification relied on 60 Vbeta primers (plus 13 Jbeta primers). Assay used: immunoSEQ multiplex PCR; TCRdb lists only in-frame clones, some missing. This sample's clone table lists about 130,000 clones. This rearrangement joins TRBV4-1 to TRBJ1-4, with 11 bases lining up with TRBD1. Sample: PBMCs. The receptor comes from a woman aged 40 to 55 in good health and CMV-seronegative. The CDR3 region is CASSQTGQGDEKLFF. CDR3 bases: TGCGCCAGCAGCCAAACGGGACAGGGGGATGAAAAACTGTTTTTT.